The 3 T cell receptor beta chains given below trace back to one sample, sequenced in a study of spatial heterogeneity in lung cancer. TCRdb reanalysed the 5' RACE reads using MiXCR and keeps one entry per CDR3 protein. The profile shows approximately 7,000 distinct CDR3 sequences, less than 5% of them singletons. Time point reported: sample taken at primary tumor resection. TCRs were sequenced from unsorted whole RNA of tumor, nontumor lung or PBMC. Sequences were derived from normal lung tissue next to the tumor, sampled at surgery. These receptors were obtained from a female donor with early-stage non-small cell lung cancer.

This clonotype has at least ten counts. Germline is not matched at one junction end, which may reflect a read error. This beta chain was picked up by a library intended for alpha chains and is off target, so its count carries little meaning. The V and J genes are TRBV7-7 and TRBJ2-5; the D is unclear. Germline V gives CDR1 SSHAT, CDR2 FNYEAQ (reference sequence). CDR3 length equals 13 residues. The CDR3 reads CASSLERKETQYF. CDR3 bases: TGTGCTAGCAGCTTAGAACGGAAAGAGACCCAGTACTTC.

By its share, this clonotype is medium-sized. With the library built for alpha chains, this beta chain is off target and its frequency is not meaningful. The V call is TRBV27, the J call TRBJ1-4, with unresolved D. Trimming stripped 3 bases from V and 4 bases from J, with 9 bases between. CDR1 and CDR2 (germline): MNHEY, SMNVEV (reference sequence). The CDR3 length is 14 residues. The CDR3 sequence: CASSFAGVNEKLFF. In nucleotides, the CDR3 is TGTGCCAGCAGTTTTGCCGGGGTTAATGAAAAACTGTTTTTT.

By sample fraction, this clonotype is medium-sized (0.01 to 0.1%). Because the library targeted alpha chains, this beta chain is an off-target read whose size means little. The genes are TRBV28 and TRBJ1-4; D is unresolved. Germline CDR1 and CDR2: MDHEN and SYDVKM. The CDR3 length is 13 residues. V dropped 8 bases and J dropped 10 bases, with 17 bases sitting between them. CDR3 protein: CASLSPGEGKLFF. The CDR3 coding sequence is TGTGCCAGCCTTTCGCCCGGGGAGGGAAAACTGTTTTTT. Complete variable domain (other parts from reference TRBV28 and TRBJ1-4): DVKVTQSSRYLVKRTGEKVFLECVQDMDHENMFWYRQDPGLGLRLIYFSYDVKMKEKGDIPEGYSVSREKKERFSLILESASTNQTSMYLCASLSPGEGKLFFGSGTQLSVL.